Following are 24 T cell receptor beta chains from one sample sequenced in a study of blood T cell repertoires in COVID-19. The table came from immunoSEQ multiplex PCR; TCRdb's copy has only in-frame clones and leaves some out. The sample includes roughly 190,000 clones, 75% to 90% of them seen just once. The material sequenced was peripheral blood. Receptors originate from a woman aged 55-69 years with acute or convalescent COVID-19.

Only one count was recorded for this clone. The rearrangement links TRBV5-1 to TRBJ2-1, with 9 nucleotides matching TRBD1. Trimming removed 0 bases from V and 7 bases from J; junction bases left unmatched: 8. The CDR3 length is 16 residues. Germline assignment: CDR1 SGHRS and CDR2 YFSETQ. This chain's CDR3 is CASSLGGTGIVNEQFF. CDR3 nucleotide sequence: TGCGCCAGCAGCTTGGGAGGGACAGGGATAGTAAATGAGCAGTTCTTC.

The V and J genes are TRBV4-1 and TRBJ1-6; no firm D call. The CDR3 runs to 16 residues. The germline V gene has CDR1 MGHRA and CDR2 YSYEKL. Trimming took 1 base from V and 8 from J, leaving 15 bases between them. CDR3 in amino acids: CASSQVLGTVDSPLHF. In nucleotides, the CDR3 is TGCGCCAGCAGCCAAGTGCTAGGAACGGTGGATTCACCCCTCCACTTT.

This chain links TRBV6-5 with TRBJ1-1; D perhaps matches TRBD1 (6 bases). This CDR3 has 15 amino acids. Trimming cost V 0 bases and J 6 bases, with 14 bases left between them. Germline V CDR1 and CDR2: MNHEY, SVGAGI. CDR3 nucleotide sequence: TGTGCCAGCAGTTACTCGAGGTTGGGGGCTCCTGAAGCTTTCTTT. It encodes CASSYSRLGAPEAFF.

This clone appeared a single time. The CDR3 loop is CASSRQGWGYTF. The CDR3 DNA reads as TGTGCCAGTAGCCGACAGGGGTGGGGCTACACCTTC. The rearrangement links TRBV19 to TRBJ1-2; 8 nucleotides agree with TRBD1. Germline trimming cut 6 bases from V and 8 bases from J; bases unmatched to any gene: 5. Looked up from germline, CDR1 is LNHDA and CDR2 is SQIVND (reference sequence). The CDR3 length is 12 residues.

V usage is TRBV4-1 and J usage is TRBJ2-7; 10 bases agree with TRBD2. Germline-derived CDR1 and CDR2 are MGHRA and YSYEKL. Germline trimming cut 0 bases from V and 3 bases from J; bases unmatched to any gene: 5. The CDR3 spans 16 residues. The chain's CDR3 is CASSQDPGLAFYEQYV. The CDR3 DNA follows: TGCGCCAGCAGCCAAGATCCGGGACTAGCGTTCTACGAGCAGTACGTC.

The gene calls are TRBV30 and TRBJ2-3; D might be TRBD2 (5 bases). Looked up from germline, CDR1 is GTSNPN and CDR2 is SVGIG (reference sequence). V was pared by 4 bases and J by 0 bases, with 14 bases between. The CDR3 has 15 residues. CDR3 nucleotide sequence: TGTGCCTGGACCCACGGGATGGACAGCACAGATACGCAGTATTTT. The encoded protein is CAWTHGMDSTDTQYF. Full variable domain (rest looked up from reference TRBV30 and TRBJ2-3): SQTIHQWPATLVQPVGSPLSLECTVEGTSNPNLYWYRQAAGRGLQLLFYSVGIGQISSEVPQNLSASRPQDRQFILSSKKLLLSDSGFYLCAWTHGMDSTDTQYFGPGTRLTVL.

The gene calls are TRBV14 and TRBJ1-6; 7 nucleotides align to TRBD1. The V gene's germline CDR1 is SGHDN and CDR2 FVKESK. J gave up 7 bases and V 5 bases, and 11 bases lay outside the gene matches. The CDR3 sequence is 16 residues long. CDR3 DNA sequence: TGTGCCAGCAGCTTACGGACAGGCGGATGGAATTCACCCCTCCACTTT. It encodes CASSLRTGGWNSPLHF.

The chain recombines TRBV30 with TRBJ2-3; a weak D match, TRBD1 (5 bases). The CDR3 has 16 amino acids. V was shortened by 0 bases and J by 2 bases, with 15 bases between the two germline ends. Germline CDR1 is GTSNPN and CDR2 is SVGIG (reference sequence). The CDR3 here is CAWSVGTGKFTDTQYF. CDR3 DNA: TGTGCCTGGAGTGTAGGTACAGGCAAGTTCACAGATACGCAGTATTTT.

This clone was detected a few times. The CDR3 coding sequence is TGTGCCACCCCTCTTCCTTTGACGGCGGCCGGCTCCTACGAGCAGTACGTC. Protein: CATPLPLTAAGSYEQYV. V gene TRBV19 combines with J gene TRBJ2-7; D ambiguous. V was pared by 10 bases and J by 0 bases, with 25 bases between. Germline CDR1 LNHDA, CDR2 SQIVND (reference sequence). The CDR3 is 17 residues long.

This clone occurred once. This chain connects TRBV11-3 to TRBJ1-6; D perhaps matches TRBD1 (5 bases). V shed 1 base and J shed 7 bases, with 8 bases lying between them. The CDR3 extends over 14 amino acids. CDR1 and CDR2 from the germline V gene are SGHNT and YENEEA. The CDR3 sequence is CASSLGPGNSPLHF. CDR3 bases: TGTGCCAGCAGCTTAGGGCCAGGGAATTCACCCCTCCACTTT.

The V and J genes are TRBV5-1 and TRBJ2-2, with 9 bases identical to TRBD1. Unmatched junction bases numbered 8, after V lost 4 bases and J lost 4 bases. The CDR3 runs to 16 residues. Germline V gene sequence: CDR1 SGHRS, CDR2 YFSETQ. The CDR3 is CASSPGGQGSTGELFF. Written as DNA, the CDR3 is TGCGCCAGCAGCCCGGGGGGACAGGGTAGCACCGGGGAGCTGTTTTTT.

DNA of the CDR3: TGTGCCTGGAGCCGGGGACTAGCGGTACCCGAGCAGTACTTC. Encoded protein: CAWSRGLAVPEQYF. The V gene is TRBV30, the J gene TRBJ2-7; the match to TRBD2 covers 11 bases. The V segment lost 3 bases and the J segment 6 bases; nucleotides outside the gene matches: 7. The CDR3 sequence is 14 residues long. CDR1 GTSNPN and CDR2 SVGIG come from the germline V gene (reference sequence).

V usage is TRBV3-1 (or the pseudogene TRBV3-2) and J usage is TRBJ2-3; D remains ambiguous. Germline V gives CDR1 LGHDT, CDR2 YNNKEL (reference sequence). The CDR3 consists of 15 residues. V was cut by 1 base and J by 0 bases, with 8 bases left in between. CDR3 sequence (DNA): TGTGCCAGCAGCCAAGCGGGTGGGAGCACAGATACGCAGTATTTT. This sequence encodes CASSQAGGSTDTQYF.

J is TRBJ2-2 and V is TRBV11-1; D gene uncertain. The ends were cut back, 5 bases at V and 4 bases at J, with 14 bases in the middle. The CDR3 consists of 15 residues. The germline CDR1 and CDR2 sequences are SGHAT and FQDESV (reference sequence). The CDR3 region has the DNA TGTGCCAGCAGCCGGCACGTGCGAGGCACCGGGGAGCTGTTTTTT. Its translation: CASSRHVRGTGELFF.

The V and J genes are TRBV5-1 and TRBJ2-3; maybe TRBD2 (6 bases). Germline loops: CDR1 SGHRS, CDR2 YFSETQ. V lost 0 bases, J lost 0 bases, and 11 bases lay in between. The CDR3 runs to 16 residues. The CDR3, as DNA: TGCGCCAGCAGCTTGGCAGCTAGCGCTAGCACAGATACGCAGTATTTT. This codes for CASSLAASASTDTQYF.

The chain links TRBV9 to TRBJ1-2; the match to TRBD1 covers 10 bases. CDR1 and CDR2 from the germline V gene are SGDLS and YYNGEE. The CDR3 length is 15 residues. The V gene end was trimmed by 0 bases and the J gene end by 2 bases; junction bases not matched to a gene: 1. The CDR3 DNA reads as TGTGCCAGCAGCGTAGAGGGACAGGGGAACTATGGCTACACCTTC. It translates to CASSVEGQGNYGYTF.

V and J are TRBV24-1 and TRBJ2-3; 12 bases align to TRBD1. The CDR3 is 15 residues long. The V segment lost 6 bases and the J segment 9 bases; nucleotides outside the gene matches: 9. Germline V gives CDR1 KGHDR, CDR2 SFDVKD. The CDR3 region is CATSPPGQGASTQYF. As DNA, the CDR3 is TGTGCCACCAGTCCTCCGGGACAGGGGGCCAGCACGCAGTATTTT.

CDR3 sequence (DNA): TGTGCCAGCAGCAAGCCGGGACAGTACTATGGCTACACCTTC. Its translation is CASSKPGQYYGYTF. V and J are TRBV9 and TRBJ1-2; the match to TRBD1 covers 7 bases. This CDR3 is built from 14 residues. The germline V gene has CDR1 SGDLS and CDR2 YYNGEE. Unmatched junction bases numbered 6, after V lost 4 bases and J lost 3 bases.

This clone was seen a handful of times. CDR3 DNA sequence: TGTGCCAGCAGCCAAGGGAGGGGCGCAGATACGCAGTATTTT. Amino acids: CASSQGRGADTQYF. The J gene is TRBJ2-3, the V gene TRBV3-1 (or the pseudogene TRBV3-2), with a weak D call TRBD2 (6 bases). Germline CDR1 LGHDT, CDR2 YNNKEL (reference sequence). V dropped 1 base and J dropped 4 bases, with 9 bases sitting between them. CDR3 length: 14 amino acids.

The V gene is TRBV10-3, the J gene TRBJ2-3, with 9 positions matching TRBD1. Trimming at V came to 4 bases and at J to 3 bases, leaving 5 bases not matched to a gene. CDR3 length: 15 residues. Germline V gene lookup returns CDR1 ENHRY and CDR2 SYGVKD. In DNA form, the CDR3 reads TGTGCCATCAGTGCAGGACAGGGGTTTACAGATACGCAGTATTTT. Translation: CAISAGQGFTDTQYF.

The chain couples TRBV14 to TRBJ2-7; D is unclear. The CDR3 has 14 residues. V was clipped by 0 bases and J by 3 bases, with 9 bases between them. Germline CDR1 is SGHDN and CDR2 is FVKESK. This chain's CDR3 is CASSQDLVSYEQYF. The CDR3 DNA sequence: TGTGCCAGCAGCCAAGATCTCGTCAGCTACGAGCAGTACTTC.

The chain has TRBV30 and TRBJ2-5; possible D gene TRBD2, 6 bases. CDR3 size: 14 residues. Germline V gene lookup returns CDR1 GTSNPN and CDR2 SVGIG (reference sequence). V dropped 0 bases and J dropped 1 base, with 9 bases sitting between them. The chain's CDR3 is CAWSVGGIQETQYF. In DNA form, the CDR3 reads TGTGCCTGGAGTGTGGGGGGAATCCAAGAGACCCAGTACTTC.

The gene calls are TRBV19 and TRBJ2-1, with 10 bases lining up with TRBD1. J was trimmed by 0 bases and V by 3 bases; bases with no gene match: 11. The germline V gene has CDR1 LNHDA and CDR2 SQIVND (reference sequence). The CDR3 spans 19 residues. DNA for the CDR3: TGTGCCAGTAGTATCGGGACAGGGGCCCAACTACTCTCCTACAATGAGCAGTTCTTC. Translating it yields CASSIGTGAQLLSYNEQFF.

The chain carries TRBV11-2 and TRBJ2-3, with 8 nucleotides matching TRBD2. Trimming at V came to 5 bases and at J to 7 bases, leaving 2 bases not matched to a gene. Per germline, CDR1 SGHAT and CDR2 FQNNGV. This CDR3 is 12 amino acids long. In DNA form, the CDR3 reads TGTGCCAGCAGCCGGGGGGGGTATACGCAGTATTTT. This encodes CASSRGGYTQYF.